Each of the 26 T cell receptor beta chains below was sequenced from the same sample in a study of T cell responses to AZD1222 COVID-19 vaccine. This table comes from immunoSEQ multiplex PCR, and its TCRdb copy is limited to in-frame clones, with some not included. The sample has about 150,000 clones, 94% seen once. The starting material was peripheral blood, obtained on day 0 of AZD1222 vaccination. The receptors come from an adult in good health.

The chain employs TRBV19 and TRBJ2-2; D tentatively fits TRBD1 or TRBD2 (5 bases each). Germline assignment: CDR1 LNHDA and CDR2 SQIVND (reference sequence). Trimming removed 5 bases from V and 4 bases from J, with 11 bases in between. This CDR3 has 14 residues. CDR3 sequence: CASSYRDLTGELFF. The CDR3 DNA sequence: TGTGCCAGTAGTTACCGGGACCTCACCGGGGAGCTGTTTTTT.

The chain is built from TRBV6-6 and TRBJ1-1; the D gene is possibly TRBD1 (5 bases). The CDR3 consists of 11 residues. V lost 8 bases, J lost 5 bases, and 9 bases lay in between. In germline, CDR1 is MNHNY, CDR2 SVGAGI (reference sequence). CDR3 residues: CASGRGTEAFF. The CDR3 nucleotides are TGTGCCAGCGGTAGGGGAACTGAAGCTTTCTTT.

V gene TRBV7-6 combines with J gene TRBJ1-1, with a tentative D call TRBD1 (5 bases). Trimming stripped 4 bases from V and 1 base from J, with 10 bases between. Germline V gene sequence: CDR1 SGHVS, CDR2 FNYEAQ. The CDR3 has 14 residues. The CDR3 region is CASSWGPPNTEAFF. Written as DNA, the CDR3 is TGTGCCAGCAGCTGGGGACCTCCGAACACTGAAGCTTTCTTT.

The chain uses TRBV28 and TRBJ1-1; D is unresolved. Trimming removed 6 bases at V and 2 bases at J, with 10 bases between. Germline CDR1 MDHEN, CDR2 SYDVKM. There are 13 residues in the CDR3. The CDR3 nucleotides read TGTGCCAGCAGGCGGACCATAAACACTGAAGCTTTCTTT. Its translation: CASRRTINTEAFF.

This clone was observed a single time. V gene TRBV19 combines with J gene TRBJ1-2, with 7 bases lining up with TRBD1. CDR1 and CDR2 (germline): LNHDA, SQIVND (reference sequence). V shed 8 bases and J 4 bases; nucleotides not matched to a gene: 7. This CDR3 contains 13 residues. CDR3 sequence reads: CASRREGAYGYTF. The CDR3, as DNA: TGTGCCAGTCGCCGGGAGGGGGCCTATGGCTACACCTTC. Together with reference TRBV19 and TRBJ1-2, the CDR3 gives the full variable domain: DGGITQSPKYLFRKEGQNVTLSCEQNLNHDAMYWYRQDPGQGLRLIYYSQIVNDFQKGDIAEGYSVSREKKESFPLTVTSAQKNPTAFYLCASRREGAYGYTFGSGTRLTVV.

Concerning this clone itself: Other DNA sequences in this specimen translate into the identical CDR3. In DNA form, the CDR3 reads TGTGCCAGTTTAACGAACACTGAAGCTTTCTTT. Amino acids: CASLTNTEAFF. The chain is built from TRBV28 and TRBJ1-1; D uncertain. This CDR3 has 11 residues. Germline values: CDR1 MDHEN, CDR2 SYDVKM. V lost 9 bases and J lost 1, with 6 bases in between. Drawing the rest from reference TRBV28 and TRBJ1-1, the complete variable domain is DVKVTQSSRYLVKRTGEKVFLECVQDMDHENMFWYRQDPGLGLRLIYFSYDVKMKEKGDIPEGYSVSREKKERFSLILESASTNQTSMYLCASLTNTEAFFGQGTRLTVV.

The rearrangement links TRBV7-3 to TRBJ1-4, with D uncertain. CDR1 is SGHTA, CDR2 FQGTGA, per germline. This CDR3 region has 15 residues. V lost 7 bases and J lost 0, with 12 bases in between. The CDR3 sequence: CASTRRRATNEKLFF. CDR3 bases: TGTGCCAGCACCCGCCGGAGGGCAACTAATGAAAAACTGTTTTTT.

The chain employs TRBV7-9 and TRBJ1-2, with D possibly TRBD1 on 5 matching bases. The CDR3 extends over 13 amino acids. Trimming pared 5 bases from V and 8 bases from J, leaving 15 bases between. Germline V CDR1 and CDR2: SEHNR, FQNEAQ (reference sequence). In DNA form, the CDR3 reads TGTGCCAGCAGCCTCTTCCAAGGGGAAGGCTACACCTTC. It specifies CASSLFQGEGYTF.

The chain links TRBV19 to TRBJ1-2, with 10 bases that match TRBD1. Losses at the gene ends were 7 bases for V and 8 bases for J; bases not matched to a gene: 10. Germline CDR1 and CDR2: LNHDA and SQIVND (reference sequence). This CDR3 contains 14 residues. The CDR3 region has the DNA TGTGCCAGTAATCCGGGACAGGGGACTTACGGCTACACCTTC. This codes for CASNPGQGTYGYTF.

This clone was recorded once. CDR3 in DNA: TGCGCCAGCAGCTTGTGGGGGGAGACTGGAAACACCATATATTTT. Translation: CASSLWGETGNTIYF. The chain is built from TRBV5-1 and TRBJ1-3; possibly TRBD1 for D (5 bases). Deletions cut 1 base from V and 2 bases from J, with 10 bases between. In germline, CDR1 is SGHRS, CDR2 YFSETQ. CDR3 length: 15 amino acids.

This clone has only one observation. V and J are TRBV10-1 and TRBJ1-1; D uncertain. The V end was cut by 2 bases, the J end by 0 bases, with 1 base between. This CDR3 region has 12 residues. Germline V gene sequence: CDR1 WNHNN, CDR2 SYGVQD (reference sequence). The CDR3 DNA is TGCGCCAGCAGTGAGATGAACACTGAAGCTTTCTTT. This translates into CASSEMNTEAFF.

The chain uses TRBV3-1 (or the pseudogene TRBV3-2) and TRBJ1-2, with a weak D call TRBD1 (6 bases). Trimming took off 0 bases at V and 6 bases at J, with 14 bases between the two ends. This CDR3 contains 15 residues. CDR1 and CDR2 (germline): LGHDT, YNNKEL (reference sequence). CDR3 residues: CASSQERGIGDGYTF. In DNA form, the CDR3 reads TGTGCCAGCAGCCAAGAGAGGGGGATCGGGGATGGCTACACCTTC.

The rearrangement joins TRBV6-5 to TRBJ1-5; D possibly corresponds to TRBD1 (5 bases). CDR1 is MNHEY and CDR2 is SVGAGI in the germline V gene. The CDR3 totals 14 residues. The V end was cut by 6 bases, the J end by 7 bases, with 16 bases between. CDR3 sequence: CASSILVGLQPQHF. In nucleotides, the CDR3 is TGTGCCAGCAGCATCCTCGTGGGGCTCCAGCCCCAGCATTTT.

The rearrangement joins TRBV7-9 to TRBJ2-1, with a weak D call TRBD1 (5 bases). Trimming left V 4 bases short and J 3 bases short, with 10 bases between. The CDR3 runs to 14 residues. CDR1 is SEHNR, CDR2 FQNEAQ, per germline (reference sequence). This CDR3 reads CASSSLRGYNEQFF. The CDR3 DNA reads TGTGCCAGCAGCTCCCTAAGGGGCTACAATGAGCAGTTCTTC.

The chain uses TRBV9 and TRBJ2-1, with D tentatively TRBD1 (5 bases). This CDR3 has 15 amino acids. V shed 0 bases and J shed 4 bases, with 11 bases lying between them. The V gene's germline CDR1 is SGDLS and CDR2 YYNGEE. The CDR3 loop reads CASSVARATYNEQFF. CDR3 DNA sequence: TGTGCCAGCAGCGTAGCCAGGGCGACTTACAATGAGCAGTTCTTC.

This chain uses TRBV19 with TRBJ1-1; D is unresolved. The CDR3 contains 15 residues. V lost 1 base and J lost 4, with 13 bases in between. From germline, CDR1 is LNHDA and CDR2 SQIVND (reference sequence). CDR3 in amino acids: CASSIASSGFTEAFF. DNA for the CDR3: TGTGCCAGTAGTATAGCCTCCTCGGGGTTCACTGAAGCTTTCTTT.

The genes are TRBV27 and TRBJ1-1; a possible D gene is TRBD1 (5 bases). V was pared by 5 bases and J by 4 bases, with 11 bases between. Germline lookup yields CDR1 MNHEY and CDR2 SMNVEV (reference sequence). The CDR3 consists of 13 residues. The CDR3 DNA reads TGTGCCAGCAGTGGAGGGGTCCGCACTGAAGCTTTCTTT. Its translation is CASSGGVRTEAFF.

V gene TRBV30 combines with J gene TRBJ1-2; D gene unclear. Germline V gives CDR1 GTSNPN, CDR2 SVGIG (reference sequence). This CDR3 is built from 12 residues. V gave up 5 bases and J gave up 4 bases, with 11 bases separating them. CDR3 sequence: CAWGLSSYGYTF. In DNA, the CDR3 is TGTGCCTGGGGCCTTAGTAGCTATGGCTACACCTTC.

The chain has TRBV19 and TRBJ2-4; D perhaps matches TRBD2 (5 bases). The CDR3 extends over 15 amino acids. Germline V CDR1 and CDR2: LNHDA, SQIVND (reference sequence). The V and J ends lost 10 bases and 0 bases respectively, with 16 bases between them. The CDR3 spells CATEDGGLAKNIQYF. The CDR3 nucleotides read TGTGCCACCGAGGACGGAGGCCTAGCCAAAAACATTCAGTACTTC.

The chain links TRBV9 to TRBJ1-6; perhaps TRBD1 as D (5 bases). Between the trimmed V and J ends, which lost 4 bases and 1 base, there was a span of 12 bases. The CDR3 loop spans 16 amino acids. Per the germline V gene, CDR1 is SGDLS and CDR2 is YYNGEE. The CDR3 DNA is TGTGCCAGCAGCTCCAAAGGGGTTTCCTATAATTCACCCCTCCACTTT. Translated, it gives CASSSKGVSYNSPLHF.

The CDR3, as DNA: TGTGCCAGCAGTTACACCTCCTCTGGGGCCAACGTCCTGACTTTC. Amino acids: CASSYTSSGANVLTF. The chain uses TRBV6-2 or TRBV6-3 and TRBJ2-6; D is uncertain. The germline V and J ends were trimmed by 2 bases and 0 bases, with 5 bases remaining between them. Germline values: CDR1 MNHEY, CDR2 SVGEGT. The CDR3 consists of 15 residues.

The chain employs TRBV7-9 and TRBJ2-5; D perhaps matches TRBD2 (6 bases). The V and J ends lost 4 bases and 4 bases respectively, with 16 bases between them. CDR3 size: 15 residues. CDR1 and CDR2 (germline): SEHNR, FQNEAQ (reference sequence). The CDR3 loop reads CASSSLAVVGETQYF. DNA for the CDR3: TGTGCCAGCAGCTCCTTAGCGGTGGTGGGAGAGACCCAGTACTTC.

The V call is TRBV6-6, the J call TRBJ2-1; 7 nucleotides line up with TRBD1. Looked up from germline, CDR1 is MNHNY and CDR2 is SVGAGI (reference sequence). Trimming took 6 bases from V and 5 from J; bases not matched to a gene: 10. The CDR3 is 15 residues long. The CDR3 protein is CASSPGQAVHNEQFF. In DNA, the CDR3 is TGTGCCAGCAGCCCCGGACAGGCCGTCCACAATGAGCAGTTCTTC.

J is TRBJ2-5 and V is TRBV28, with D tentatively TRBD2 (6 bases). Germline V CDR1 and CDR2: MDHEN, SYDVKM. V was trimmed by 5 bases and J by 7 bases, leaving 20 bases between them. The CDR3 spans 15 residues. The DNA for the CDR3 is TGTGCCAGCAGTCCCCGGGGGTGGGGCGCGGGGACCCAGTACTTC. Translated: CASSPRGWGAGTQYF. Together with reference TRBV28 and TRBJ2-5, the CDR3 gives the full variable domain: DVKVTQSSRYLVKRTGEKVFLECVQDMDHENMFWYRQDPGLGLRLIYFSYDVKMKEKGDIPEGYSVSREKKERFSLILESASTNQTSMYLCASSPRGWGAGTQYFGPGTRLLVL.

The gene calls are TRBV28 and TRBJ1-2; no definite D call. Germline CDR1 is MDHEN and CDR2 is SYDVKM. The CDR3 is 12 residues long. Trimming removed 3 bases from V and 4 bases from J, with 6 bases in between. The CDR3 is CASSFVRYGYTF. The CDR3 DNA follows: TGTGCCAGCAGTTTTGTCCGCTATGGCTACACCTTC.

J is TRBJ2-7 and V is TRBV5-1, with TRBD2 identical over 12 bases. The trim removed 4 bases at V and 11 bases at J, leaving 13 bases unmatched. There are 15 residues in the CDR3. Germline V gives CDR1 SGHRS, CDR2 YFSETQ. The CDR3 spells CASSAWTSGNTGKYV. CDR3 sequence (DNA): TGCGCCAGCAGCGCTTGGACTAGCGGGAACACGGGGAAGTACGTC.